This T cell receptor beta chain was identified in a study of cytotoxic CD8 clonotypes in ibrutinib-treated CLL. Here immunoSEQ multiplex PCR was the method, and the copy in TCRdb shows in-frame clones only, minus some. Of about 330,000 clones listed, about 64% are singletons. V lost 1 base to trimming and J lost 4 bases, with 8 bases between them. Germline V gene lookup returns CDR1 SGHRS and CDR2 YFSETQ. The CDR3 is 13 residues long. The chain has TRBV5-1 and TRBJ1-2; no reliable D call. Sequenced material: PBMCs, taken after 36 months of ibrutinib treatment. This TCR was recovered from a human donor with chronic lymphocytic leukemia. The CDR3 DNA reads TGCGCCAGCAGCTTGCGGGAAGGCTATGGCTACACCTTC. Its protein product is CASSLREGYGYTF.